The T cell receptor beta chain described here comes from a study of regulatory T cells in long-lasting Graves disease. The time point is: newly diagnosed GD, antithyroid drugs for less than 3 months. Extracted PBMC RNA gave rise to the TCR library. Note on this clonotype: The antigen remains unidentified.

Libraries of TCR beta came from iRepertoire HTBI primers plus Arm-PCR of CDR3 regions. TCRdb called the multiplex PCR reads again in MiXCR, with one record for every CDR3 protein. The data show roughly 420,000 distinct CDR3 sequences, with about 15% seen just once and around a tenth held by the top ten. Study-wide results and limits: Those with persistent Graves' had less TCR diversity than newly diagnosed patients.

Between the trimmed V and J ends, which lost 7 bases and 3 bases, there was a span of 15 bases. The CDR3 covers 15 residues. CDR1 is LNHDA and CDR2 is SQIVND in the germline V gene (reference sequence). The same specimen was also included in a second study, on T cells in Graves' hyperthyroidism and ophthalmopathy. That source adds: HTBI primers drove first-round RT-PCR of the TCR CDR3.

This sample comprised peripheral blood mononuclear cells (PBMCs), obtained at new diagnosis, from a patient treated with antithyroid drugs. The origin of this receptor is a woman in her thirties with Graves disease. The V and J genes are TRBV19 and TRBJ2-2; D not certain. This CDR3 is CASKTGLMYTGELFF. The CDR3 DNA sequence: TGTGCCAGTAAAACTGGGCTGATGTACACCGGGGAGCTGTTTTTT.